This TCR beta chain is from a study of T cell changes during pregnancy in multiple sclerosis. Per the germline V gene, CDR1 is MDHEN and CDR2 is SYDVKM. The CDR3 runs 15 residues. J gave up 1 base and V 5 bases, and 4 bases lay outside the gene matches. Sequencing was performed with immunoSEQ multiplex PCR; in TCRdb, only in-frame clones are kept and a portion is missing. The table shows about 40,000 clones, with 94% occurring only once. This receptor was taken from a female donor with multiple sclerosis, enrolled in a pregnancy study. Sequencing was performed on peripheral blood, taken in the third trimester of pregnancy. The chain recombines TRBV28 with TRBJ2-3, with TRBD2 matching over 9 bases. The CDR3: CASSPLAGGTDTQYF. Here the CDR3 DNA reads TGTGCCAGCAGTCCCTTAGCGGGAGGCACAGATACGCAGTATTTT.